The T cell receptor (beta chain) described here comes from a study of OX40 agonist ivuxolimab in advanced cancers. Study background: The patients' treatment was ivuxolimab, an agonistic anti-OX40 (CD134) antibody. At 0.01 to 10 mg/kg, ivuxolimab was administered intravenously to patients every 2 weeks. Three individuals attained partial responses, comprising one hepatocellular carcinoma case and two cutaneous melanoma cases. Findings and limits, study-wide: Antigens targeted by the expanded peripheral T cells were not determined.

Germline-derived CDR1 and CDR2 are SGDLS and YYNGEE. Between the trimmed V and J ends, which lost 0 bases and 0 bases, there was a span of 7 bases. The CDR3 consists of 15 residues. About this clone: Its matching antigen is unknown.

Only in-frame clones appear in the TCRdb table, and some are missing; sequencing was by immunoSEQ multiplex PCR. The repertoire holds more than 90,000 clones, about 86% seen once, with almost 1.5% in the top ten. Specimen: CD4+ or CD8+ T cells sorted from blood, collected in a trial of the OX40 agonist ivuxolimab. The genes are TRBV9 and TRBJ2-1; D gene ambiguous. The receptor comes from an adult with an advanced solid tumor such as melanoma, head and neck, liver or kidney cancer. CDR3 residues: CASSVAESSYNEQFF. Here the CDR3 DNA reads TGTGCCAGCAGCGTAGCGGAAAGCTCCTACAATGAGCAGTTCTTC.